The 9 T cell receptor beta chains presented below share a single source sample, sequenced in a study of patients and donors after allogeneic stem cell transplantation. TCRdb re-analysed the RT-PCR reads in MiXCR, keeping a single row per CDR3 protein. The sample lists about 410,000 distinct CDR3 sequences; around 15% were seen once. Sequenced sample: blood, either unsorted or a sorted T cell fraction (not recorded which). All receptors come from a human donor who was either an allogeneic HSCT recipient or a stem cell or donor lymphocyte infusion donor (not recorded which). It is not recorded whose cells these are; they may come from a transplant donor.

The chain couples TRBV3-1 to TRBJ2-7, with unresolved D. The ends were cut back, 4 bases at V and 2 bases at J, with 12 bases in the middle. This CDR3 is 14 amino acids long. Germline V gives CDR1 LGHDT, CDR2 YNNKEL (reference sequence). CDR3: CASSLRTVAYEQYF. DNA for the CDR3: TGTGCCAGCAGCCTAAGGACGGTAGCCTACGAGCAGTACTTC.

This clonotype was counted between two and nine times. This chain connects TRBV12-3 or TRBV12-4 to TRBJ1-4, with 8 bases identical to TRBD1. V was pared by 3 bases and J by 7 bases, with 4 bases of the junction left unmatched. The CDR3 is made up of 14 amino acids. CDR3 sequence (DNA): TGTGCCAGCAGTTTCGGCAGGGGGCGTGAAAAACTGTTTTTT. Translated: CASSFGRGREKLFF.

In this sample, this clonotype turned up many times. The gene calls are TRBV18 and TRBJ2-7, with D perhaps matching TRBD2 (6 bases). Germline lookup yields CDR1 KGHSH and CDR2 LQKENI. The V gene lost 0 bases and the J gene lost 1 base, with 10 bases spanning the gap. CDR3 length equals 15 residues. The CDR3 region has the DNA TGTGCCAGCTCACCACCGGCGGGACCGTCCTACGAGCAGTACTTC. Translation gives CASSPPAGPSYEQYF.

In this sample, this clonotype turned up a few times. The chain is built from TRBV18 and TRBJ2-5; TRBD1 or TRBD2 may be the D gene (5 bases each). Trimming cost V 5 bases and J 4 bases, with 11 bases left between them. The CDR3 totals 13 residues. Germline values: CDR1 KGHSH, CDR2 LQKENI. CDR3 nucleotides: TGTGCCAGCTCAGGGACCCAAGGAGAGACCCAGTACTTC. Amino acid sequence: CASSGTQGETQYF. Full variable domain (outside the CDR3, taken from reference TRBV18 and TRBJ2-5): NAGVMQNPRHLVRRRGQEARLRCSPMKGHSHVYWYRQLPEEGLKFMVYLQKENIIDESGMPKERFSAEFPKEGPSILRIQQVVRGDSAAYFCASSGTQGETQYFGPGTRLLVL.

This clonotype showed up just a few times. The V and J genes are TRBV5-6 and TRBJ2-3; D is uncertain. The CDR3 contains 15 residues. V was pared by 6 bases and J by 1 base, with 15 bases between. The germline V gene encodes CDR1 SGHDT and CDR2 YYEEEE. CDR3 in DNA: TGTGCCAGCACCCTTAGTGGGATTGGCACAGATACGCAGTATTTT. It codes for CASTLSGIGTDTQYF.

This clonotype was counted only a few times. V usage is TRBV5-1 and J usage is TRBJ2-7; unclear D gene. This CDR3 region has 12 residues. Per the germline V gene, CDR1 is SGHRS and CDR2 is YFSETQ. V was cut by 2 bases and J by 5 bases, with 8 bases left in between. In nucleotides, the CDR3 is TGCGCCAGCAGCTTAGGTCGGCACGAGCAGTACTTC. It translates to CASSLGRHEQYF.

V and J are TRBV4-3 and TRBJ2-4; 9 nucleotides align to TRBD2. J gave up 4 bases and V 0 bases, and 7 bases lay outside the gene matches. CDR3 size: 17 residues. Germline CDR1 is LGHNA and CDR2 is YSLEER. The CDR3, as DNA: TGCGCCAGCAGCCAAGATTGGGGAAGCGGGGGGAAAAACATTCAGTACTTC. It specifies CASSQDWGSGGKNIQYF.

This clonotype has a handful of counts. The chain links TRBV5-5 to TRBJ2-7, with D hard to call. CDR1 SGHKS and CDR2 YYEKEE come from the germline V gene (reference sequence). This CDR3 has 14 residues. Trimming shortened V by 4 bases and J by 2 bases, and 13 bases separated the two germline ends. CDR3: CASSPYYSPYEQYF. CDR3 sequence (DNA): TGTGCCAGCAGCCCTTACTACAGCCCCTACGAGCAGTACTTC.

The chain is built from TRBV11-2 and TRBJ2-7, with D perhaps matching TRBD1 (6 bases). The V gene lost 1 base and the J gene lost 3 bases, with 25 bases spanning the gap. This CDR3 region has 19 residues. Germline CDR1 reads SGHAT; CDR2 reads FQNNGV. The CDR3 reads CASSLGWAWAQGPDYEQYF. In nucleotides, the CDR3 is TGTGCCAGCAGCTTAGGGTGGGCTTGGGCACAGGGCCCAGACTACGAGCAGTACTTC.